Below, 9 T cell receptor beta chains from the same sample are listed, as sequenced in a study of T cells in Graves' hyperthyroidism and ophthalmopathy. RNA transcripts were the template for amplifying TCR beta CDR3 regions. First-round RT-PCR targeting the TCR CDR3 was performed with the HTBI primer set. TCRdb used MiXCR to reprocess the multiplex PCR reads, holding one entry per CDR3 protein. The sample yields 490,000 or so distinct CDR3 sequences, around 16% seen once. Source material: blood. The source is a woman aged 30 to 39 with Graves' ophthalmopathy.

The rearrangement links TRBV9 to TRBJ2-1, with TRBD2 matching over 7 bases. Unmatched junction bases numbered 14, after V lost 4 bases and J lost 4 bases. The CDR3 is 17 amino acids. Germline CDR1 is SGDLS and CDR2 is YYNGEE. CDR3 sequence: CASSSHQGGREYNEQFF. CDR3 nucleotides: TGTGCCAGCAGCTCCCATCAGGGTGGGCGGGAGTACAATGAGCAGTTCTTC.

At least ten counts were recorded for this clonotype. The gene calls are TRBV2 and TRBJ1-2; 9 nucleotides match TRBD1. Germline V gives CDR1 SNHLY, CDR2 FYNNEI. Losses at the gene ends were 7 bases for V and 3 bases for J; bases not matched to a gene: 6. The CDR3 has 14 amino acids. This chain's CDR3 is CASISDRGYYGYTF. The CDR3 bases are TGTGCCAGCATTTCGGACAGGGGATACTATGGCTACACCTTC.

Ten or more counts support this clonotype. V and J are TRBV7-3 and TRBJ2-1; weak D call: TRBD2 (6 bases). Trimming left V 4 bases short and J 3 bases short, with 16 bases between. There are 16 residues in the CDR3. Germline CDR1 SGHTA, CDR2 FQGTGA. Written as DNA, the CDR3 is TGTGCCAGCAGCTGGGGGGACTCCCAATACTACAATGAGCAGTTCTTC. This translates into CASSWGDSQYYNEQFF.

The chain employs TRBV5-1 and TRBJ2-1; possibly TRBD1 for D (5 bases). CDR3 length: 15 residues. The germline gives CDR1 SGHRS, CDR2 YFSETQ. V lost 1 base and J 3 bases, leaving 11 bases between the germline ends. The CDR3 loop reads CASSLPLTDYNEQFF. The CDR3 nucleotides are TGCGCCAGCAGCTTGCCCCTGACAGACTACAATGAGCAGTTCTTC.

There are a few counts of this clonotype. The chain joins TRBV12-3 or TRBV12-4 to TRBJ2-2, with D unresolved. V dropped 3 bases and J dropped 7 bases, with 15 bases sitting between them. This CDR3 spans 15 amino acids. The CDR3 sequence is CASSLGRARHGELFF. In DNA, the CDR3 is TGTGCCAGCAGTTTGGGTAGGGCTAGGCACGGGGAGCTGTTTTTT.

The rearrangement uses TRBV5-5 and TRBJ2-5; 8 nucleotides agree with TRBD1. Germline CDR1 reads SGHKS; CDR2 reads YYEKEE (reference sequence). This CDR3 has 20 residues. The ends lost 0 bases at V and 1 base at J; junction bases unmatched: 17. CDR3 region: CASSLAGGQGSFGGQETQYF. CDR3 bases: TGTGCCAGCAGCTTGGCCGGAGGACAGGGTTCTTTCGGGGGCCAAGAGACCCAGTACTTC.

This clonotype was seen many times. This chain joins TRBV28 and TRBJ2-7, with D possibly matching TRBD1 (6 bases). Germline V gene sequence: CDR1 MDHEN, CDR2 SYDVKM. The CDR3 runs to 14 residues. V was cut by 6 bases and J by 5 bases, with 17 bases left in between. CDR3 in DNA: TGTGCCAGCAGCGACGGACAGCCTCCCAACGAGCAGTACTTC. It translates to CASSDGQPPNEQYF.

This clonotype showed up many times. As DNA, the CDR3 is TGTGCCACCAGTGATCTTACTAGTTTCGACACAGATACGCAGTATTTT. Translation gives CATSDLTSFDTDTQYF. The chain recombines TRBV24-1 with TRBJ2-3; TRBD2 might be the D (5 bases). Trimming removed 3 bases from V and 2 bases from J, with 14 bases in between. Germline assignment: CDR1 KGHDR and CDR2 SFDVKD. The length of the CDR3 is 16 residues.

This clonotype showed up many times. This chain connects TRBV29-1 to TRBJ2-7; 7 nucleotides agree with TRBD1. The CDR3 runs 13 residues. V shed 7 bases and J 0 bases; nucleotides not matched to a gene: 6. Germline assignment: CDR1 SQVTM and CDR2 ANQGSEA. CDR3 sequence: CSAGTASSYEQYF. In DNA form, the CDR3 reads TGCAGCGCAGGGACAGCCAGCTCCTACGAGCAGTACTTC.